A selection of T cell receptor beta chains follows, all from one sample in a study of shared T cell receptors in the human thymus. Here immunoSEQ multiplex PCR was the method, and the copy in TCRdb shows in-frame clones only, minus some. The sample holds under 700,000 clones; around 78% are singletons and the top ten take 0.013%. These data are also associated with another study on human thymus T cells.

Sample: thymocytes. These receptors were collected from a boy younger than two with a congenital heart defect. CDR3s include the opening cysteine and the closing phenylalanine or tryptophan. A D gene is named only where the DNA matches it firmly. Clone size is not always given. Where it is, it says once, few, many or a class for expanded clones.

V gene	J gene	D gene	clone size	CDR3 DNA	CDR3 protein
TRBV7-2	TRBJ2-7	NA	NA	TGTGCCAGCAGCAACCGGGACTTCTTCCACTACGAGCAGTACTTC	CASSNRDFFHYEQYF
TRBV9	TRBJ2-5	TRBD2	NA	TGTGCCAGCAGCGTACGGCCCCAACCATATACTAGCGGGAGGGCGGGGGAGACCCAGTACTTC	CASSVRPQPYTSGRAGETQYF
TRBV12-5	TRBJ1-4	TRBD1	NA	TGTGCTAGTGGTAGTACAGGGGGACAGAATAATGAAAAACTGTTTTTT	CASGSTGGQNNEKLFF
TRBV30	TRBJ2-7	NA	NA	TGTGCCTGGAGCTTGAGAGACGAGCAGTACTTC	CAWSLRDEQYF
TRBV5-6	TRBJ2-3	NA	NA	TGTGCCAGCAGCTTGGGACTCCAGATCACAGATACGCAGTATTTT	CASSLGLQITDTQYF
TRBV6-1	TRBJ2-3	NA	NA	TGTGCCAGCATAGAGGGAGGCACAGATACGCAGTATTTT	CASIEGGTDTQYF
TRBV11-2	TRBJ2-3	TRBD2	NA	TGTGCCAGCAGCCCAATTCTAGCGGGAGTGGGGGCAGATACGCAGTATTTT	CASSPILAGVGADTQYF
TRBV7-9	TRBJ2-3	TRBD2	once	TGTGCCAGCAGCCCGAGGGGTGGAACTAGCGCTTCAAGCACAGATACGCAGTATTTT	CASSPRGGTSASSTDTQYF
TRBV5-1	TRBJ2-1	TRBD2	NA	TGCGCCAGCAGCCCCGGGAGGGCCGACCCCTACAATGAGCAGTTCTTC	CASSPGRADPYNEQFF
TRBV27	TRBJ2-3	NA	NA	TGTGCCAGCACCCACCACTCGTCTCGGGAGCACACAGATACGCAGTATTTT	CASTHHSSREHTDTQYF
TRBV11-2	TRBJ2-1	NA	NA	TGTGCCAGCAGCTTAGGAGCGGGTAGGAATGAGCAGTTCTTC	CASSLGAGRNEQFF
TRBV10-1	TRBJ2-1	TRBD2	NA	TGCGCCAGCAGTGATAGCGGGAGAGCGGGCTACGGCTACAATGAGCAGTTCTTC	CASSDSGRAGYGYNEQFF
TRBV6-6	TRBJ1-1	NA	few	TGTGCCAGCAGTTCCCAGGGGCGGAACACTGAAGCTTTCTTT	CASSSQGRNTEAFF
TRBV27	TRBJ2-2	TRBD2	NA	TGTGCCAGCAGTATACTCACTAGCGGAAAGTTTTCGAACACCGGGGAGCTGTTTTTT	CASSILTSGKFSNTGELFF
TRBV7-2	TRBJ1-5	NA	NA	TGTGCCAGCAGCTTAGGGGCAGGGAATCAGCCCCAGCATTTT	CASSLGAGNQPQHF
TRBV7-2	TRBJ2-4	TRBD2	once	TGTGCCAGCAGCCCTGGGGGGGAGGGAATTCAGTACTTC	CASSPGGEGIQYF
TRBV6-5	TRBJ1-4	TRBD1	NA	TGTGCCAGCAGAGAGAAGGGACAGACTAATGAAAAACTGTTTTTT	CASREKGQTNEKLFF
TRBV27	TRBJ2-1	NA	NA	TGTGCCAGCACCCACCCGAGCGGCTCCTACAATGAGCAGTTCTTC	CASTHPSGSYNEQFF
TRBV19	TRBJ1-5	TRBD1	NA	TGTGCCAGTAGTATAGTGGGGACAGGGGCTCAGCCCCAGCATTTT	CASSIVGTGAQPQHF
TRBV30	TRBJ2-7	NA	once	TGTGCCTGGAAATCCGGACAGATCCCCTACGAGCAGTACTTC	CAWKSGQIPYEQYF
TRBV18	TRBJ2-3	TRBD2	few	TGTGCCAGCTCACCGGGGACTAGCGAATGTACGCAGTATTTT	CASSPGTSECTQYF
TRBV4-3	TRBJ2-1	TRBD2	NA	TGCGCCAGCAGCCATAAGGGACTAGGGGACGGACGGGAGCAGTTCTTC	CASSHKGLGDGREQFF
TRBV20-1	TRBJ1-1	TRBD1	NA	TGCAGTGCTACAGGGGGCACTGAAGCTTTCTTT	CSATGGTEAFF
TRBV18	TRBJ2-5	NA	NA	TGTGCCAGCTCCCACCGGAGGACAGAAGAGACCCAGTACTTC	CASSHRRTEETQYF
TRBV5-1	TRBJ1-5	NA	NA	TGCGCCAGCAGCCCACAGCCGAATCAGCCCCAGCATTTT	CASSPQPNQPQHF
TRBV29-1	TRBJ2-1	TRBD2	once	TGCAGCGTCTTCTCCGGGACTAGCGGGACCCCCTCCTACAATGAGCAGTTCTTC	CSVFSGTSGTPSYNEQFF
TRBV13	TRBJ1-2	TRBD1	NA	TGTGCCAGCAGGTTGAGAGACAGGGGGCTCTATGGCTACACCTTC	CASRLRDRGLYGYTF
TRBV12-5	TRBJ2-1	NA	NA	TGTGCTAGTGGTTTGGTCACAGCCTCCTACAATGAGCAGTTCTTC	CASGLVTASYNEQFF
TRBV29-1	TRBJ2-3	NA	few	TGCAGCGTTGAGGAGGGGAGGACAGATACGCAGTATTTT	CSVEEGRTDTQYF
TRBV9	TRBJ2-5	TRBD1	NA	TGTGCCAGCAGCGTACAGGGGGCTCTCGACCAAGAGACCCAGTACTTC	CASSVQGALDQETQYF
TRBV6-1	TRBJ2-1	NA	once	TGTGCCAGCAGTGACCTGGGACTGCCCTACAATGAGCAGTTCTTC	CASSDLGLPYNEQFF